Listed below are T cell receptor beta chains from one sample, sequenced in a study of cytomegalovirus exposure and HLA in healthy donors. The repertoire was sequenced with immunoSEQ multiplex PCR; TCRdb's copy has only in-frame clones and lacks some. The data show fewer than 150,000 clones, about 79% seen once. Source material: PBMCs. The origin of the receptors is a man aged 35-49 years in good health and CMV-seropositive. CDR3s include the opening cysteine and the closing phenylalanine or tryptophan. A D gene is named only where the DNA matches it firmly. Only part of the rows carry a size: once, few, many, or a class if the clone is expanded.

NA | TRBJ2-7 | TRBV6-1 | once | CASSEGGAPSYEQYF | TGTGCCAGCAGTGAAGGCGGGGCACCCTCCTACGAGCAGTACTTC
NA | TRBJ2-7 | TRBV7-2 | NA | CASTSGLVSEQYF | TGTGCCAGCACGTCAGGACTTGTGAGTGAGCAGTACTTC
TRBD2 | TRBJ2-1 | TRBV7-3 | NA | CASSLTSGGYNEQFF | TGTGCCAGCAGCCTGACTAGCGGGGGTTACAATGAGCAGTTCTTC
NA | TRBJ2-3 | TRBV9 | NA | CASSVEGDSTDTQYF | TGTGCCAGCAGCGTAGAGGGAGATAGCACAGATACGCAGTATTTT
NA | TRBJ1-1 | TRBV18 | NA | CASSLPQGQRHEAFF | TGTGCCAGCTCCCTACCCCAGGGCCAGCGCCATGAAGCTTTCTTT
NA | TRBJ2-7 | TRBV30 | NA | CAWSRAYEQYF | TGTGCCTGGAGTAGAGCCTACGAGCAGTACTTC
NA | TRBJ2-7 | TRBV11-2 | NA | CASTQGDYEQYF | TGTGCCAGCACCCAAGGGGACTACGAGCAGTACTTC
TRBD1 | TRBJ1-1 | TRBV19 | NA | CASSFTGGGTEAFF | TGTGCCAGTAGTTTTACAGGGGGCGGCACTGAAGCTTTCTTT
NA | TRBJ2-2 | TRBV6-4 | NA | CASSAQGPTGELFF | TGTGCCAGCAGTGCACAGGGACCCACCGGGGAGCTGTTTTTT
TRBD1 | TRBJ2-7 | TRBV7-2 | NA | CASSPTTGTGSYEQYF | TGTGCCAGCAGCCCCACAACCGGGACAGGCTCCTACGAGCAGTACTTC
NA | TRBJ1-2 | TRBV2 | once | CASRASANYGYTF | TGTGCCAGCAGGGCTTCTGCTAACTATGGCTACACCTTC
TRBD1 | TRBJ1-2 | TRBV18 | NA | CASSPIQGAHDGYTF | TGTGCCAGCTCGCCCATACAGGGGGCGCATGATGGCTACACCTTC
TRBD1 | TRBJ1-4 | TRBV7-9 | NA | CATRQGVANEKLFF | TGTGCCACTCGACAGGGTGTTGCTAATGAAAAACTGTTTTTT
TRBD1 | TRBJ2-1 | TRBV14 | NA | CASSLRGPGEQFF | TGTGCCAGCAGCCTCAGGGGGCCTGGTGAGCAGTTCTTC
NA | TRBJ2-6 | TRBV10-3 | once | CASLSSGANVLTF | TGTGCCAGTCTGAGCTCTGGGGCCAACGTCCTGACTTTC
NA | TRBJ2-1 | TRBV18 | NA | CASSPQGRDEQFF | TGTGCCAGCTCCCCCCAGGGGAGGGATGAGCAGTTCTTC
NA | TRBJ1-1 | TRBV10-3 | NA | CAIRSTGRDTEAFF | TGTGCCATCAGGTCGACAGGAAGGGACACTGAAGCTTTCTTT
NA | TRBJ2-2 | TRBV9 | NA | CASSGVGGVNTGELFF | TGTGCCAGCAGCGGGGTGGGGGGAGTGAACACCGGGGAGCTGTTTTTT
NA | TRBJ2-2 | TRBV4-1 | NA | CASSQRDTNTGELFF | TGCGCCAGCAGCCAAAGGGACACGAACACCGGGGAGCTGTTTTTT
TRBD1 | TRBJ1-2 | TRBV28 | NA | CASSRGQGSYGYTF | TGTGCCAGCAGCCGCGGACAGGGATCATATGGCTACACCTTC
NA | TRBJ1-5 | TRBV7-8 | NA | CASTLGVGLGQPQHF | TGTGCCAGCACCCTAGGGGTCGGGCTGGGTCAGCCCCAGCATTTT
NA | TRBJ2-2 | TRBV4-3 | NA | CASSQEPTGSNTGELFF | TGCGCCAGCAGCCAAGAACCCACAGGTTCGAACACCGGGGAGCTGTTTTTT
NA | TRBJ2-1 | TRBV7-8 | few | CASGDGSSYNEQFF | TGTGCCAGCGGGGACGGGAGCTCCTACAATGAGCAGTTCTTC
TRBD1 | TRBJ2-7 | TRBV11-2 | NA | CASSFPVQGDEQYF | TGTGCCAGCAGCTTTCCAGTACAGGGGGATGAGCAGTACTTC
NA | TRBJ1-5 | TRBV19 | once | CASSIVPGGNQPQHF | TGTGCCAGTAGTATAGTTCCGGGGGGCAATCAGCCCCAGCATTTT
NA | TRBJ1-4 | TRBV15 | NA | CATSRGRRRYEKLFF | TGTGCCACCAGCAGAGGTCGCAGGAGGTATGAAAAACTGTTTTTT
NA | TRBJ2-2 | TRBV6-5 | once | CASSPGHLNTGELFF | TGTGCCAGCAGCCCAGGACACTTGAACACCGGGGAGCTGTTTTTT
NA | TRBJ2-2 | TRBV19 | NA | CASRTVGGWQATGELFF | TGTGCCAGTAGAACAGTCGGAGGATGGCAGGCAACCGGGGAGCTGTTTTTT
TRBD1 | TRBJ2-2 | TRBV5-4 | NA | CASSLETGVNTGELFF | TGTGCCAGCAGCTTGGAGACAGGGGTGAACACCGGGGAGCTGTTTTTT
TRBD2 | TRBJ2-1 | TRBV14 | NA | CASSQDVLAGGPNEQFF | TGTGCCAGCAGCCAAGATGTCCTAGCGGGGGGGCCGAATGAGCAGTTCTTC
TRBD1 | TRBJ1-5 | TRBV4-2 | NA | CASSRQTGGPQPQHF | TGTGCCAGCAGCCGCCAGACAGGGGGCCCTCAGCCCCAGCATTTT
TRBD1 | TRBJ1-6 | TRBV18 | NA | CASSQDRDNSPLHF | TGTGCCAGCTCTCAAGACAGGGATAATTCACCCCTCCACTTT
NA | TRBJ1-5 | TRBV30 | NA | CAWSVSQGYQPQHF | TGTGCCTGGAGTGTATCGCAGGGTTATCAGCCCCAGCATTTT
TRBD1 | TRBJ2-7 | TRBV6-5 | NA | CASSYSGTGGYEQYF | TGTGCCAGCAGTTACTCTGGGACAGGGGGCTACGAGCAGTACTTC
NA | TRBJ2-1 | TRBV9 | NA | CASSDHGTPYNEQFF | TGTGCCAGCAGCGACCACGGGACTCCTTACAATGAGCAGTTCTTC
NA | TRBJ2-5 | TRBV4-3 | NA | CASSQDAGMETQYF | TGCGCCAGCAGCCAAGATGCAGGAATGGAGACCCAGTACTTC
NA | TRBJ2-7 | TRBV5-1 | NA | CASRSLAGFSYEQYF | TGCGCCAGCAGATCCCTGGCGGGGTTCTCCTACGAGCAGTACTTC
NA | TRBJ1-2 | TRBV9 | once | CASSSPTGPYGYTF | TGTGCCAGCAGCTCACCAACGGGTCCTTATGGCTACACCTTC
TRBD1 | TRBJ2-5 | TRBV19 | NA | CASSPRQGLQETQYF | TGTGCCAGTAGTCCCAGACAGGGGCTTCAAGAGACCCAGTACTTC
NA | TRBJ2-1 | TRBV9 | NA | CASSVSGSGSSYNEQFF | TGTGCCAGCAGCGTAAGCGGGTCGGGGAGCTCCTACAATGAGCAGTTCTTC
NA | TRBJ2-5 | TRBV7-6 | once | CASSFKGQGSTQYF | TGTGCCAGCAGCTTTAAAGGGCAGGGTAGCACCCAGTACTTC
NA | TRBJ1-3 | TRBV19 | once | CASIGRNSGNTIYF | TGTGCCAGTATCGGCAGGAACTCTGGAAACACCATATATTTT